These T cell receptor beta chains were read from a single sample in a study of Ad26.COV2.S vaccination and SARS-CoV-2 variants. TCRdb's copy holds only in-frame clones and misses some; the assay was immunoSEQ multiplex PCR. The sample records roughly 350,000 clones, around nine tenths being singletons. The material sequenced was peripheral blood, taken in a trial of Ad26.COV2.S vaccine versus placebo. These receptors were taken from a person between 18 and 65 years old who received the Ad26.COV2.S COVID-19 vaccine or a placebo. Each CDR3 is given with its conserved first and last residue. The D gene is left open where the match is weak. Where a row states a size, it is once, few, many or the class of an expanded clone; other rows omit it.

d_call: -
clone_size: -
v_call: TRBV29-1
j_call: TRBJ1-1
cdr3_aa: CSAATGNTEAFF
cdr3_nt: TGCAGCGCCGCAACAGGTAACACTGAAGCTTTCTTT

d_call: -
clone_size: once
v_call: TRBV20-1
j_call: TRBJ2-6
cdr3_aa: CSASHSLPRSGANVLTF
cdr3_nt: TGCAGTGCTAGTCATTCCCTTCCGCGCTCTGGGGCCAACGTCCTGACTTTC

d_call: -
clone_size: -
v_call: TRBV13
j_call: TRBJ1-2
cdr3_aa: CATTGGAYGYTF
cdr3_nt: TGTGCCACCACGGGGGGGGCCTATGGCTACACCTTC

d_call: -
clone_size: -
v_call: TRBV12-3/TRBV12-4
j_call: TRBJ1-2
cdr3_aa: CASSQTGLRYTF
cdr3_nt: TGTGCCAGCAGTCAAACAGGGTTACGCTACACCTTC

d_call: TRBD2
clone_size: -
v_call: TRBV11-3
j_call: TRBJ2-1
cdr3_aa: CASSQGGGYNEQFF
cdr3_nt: TGTGCCAGCAGCCAAGGCGGGGGCTACAATGAGCAGTTCTTC

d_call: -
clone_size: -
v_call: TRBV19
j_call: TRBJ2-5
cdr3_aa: CARSQGQETQYF
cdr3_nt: TGTGCCAGGTCCCAGGGCCAAGAGACCCAGTACTTC

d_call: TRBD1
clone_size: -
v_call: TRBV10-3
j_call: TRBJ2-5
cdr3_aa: CATHGDRAETQYF
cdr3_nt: TGTGCCACGCACGGGGACAGGGCCGAGACCCAGTACTTC

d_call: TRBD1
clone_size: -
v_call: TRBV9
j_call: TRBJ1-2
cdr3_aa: CASSGLSTGARYGYTF
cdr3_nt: TGTGCCAGCAGCGGACTATCAACAGGGGCGCGCTATGGCTACACCTTC

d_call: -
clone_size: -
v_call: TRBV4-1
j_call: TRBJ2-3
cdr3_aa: CASSQDGSGPSGDTQYF
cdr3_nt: TGCGCCAGCAGCCAAGATGGCTCAGGGCCATCAGGGGATACGCAGTATTTT

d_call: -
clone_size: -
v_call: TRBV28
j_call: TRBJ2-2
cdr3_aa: CASTHRRAGNSGELFF
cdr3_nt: TGTGCCAGCACCCACCGGAGGGCGGGGAATTCCGGGGAGCTGTTTTTT

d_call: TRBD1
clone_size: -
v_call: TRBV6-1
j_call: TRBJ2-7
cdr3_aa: CASSEWTGVYEQYF
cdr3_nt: TGTGCCAGCAGTGAATGGACAGGGGTCTACGAGCAGTACTTC

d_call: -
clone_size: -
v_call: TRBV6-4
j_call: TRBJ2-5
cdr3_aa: CASSPHTRNQETQYF
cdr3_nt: TGTGCCAGCAGTCCACATACTCGGAACCAAGAGACCCAGTACTTC

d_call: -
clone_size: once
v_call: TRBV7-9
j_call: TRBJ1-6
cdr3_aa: CASTTDNSPLHF
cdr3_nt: TGTGCCAGCACCACTGATAATTCACCCCTCCACTTT

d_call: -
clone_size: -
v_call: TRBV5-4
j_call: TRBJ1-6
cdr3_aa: CASSLRTVGSPLHF
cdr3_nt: TGTGCCAGCAGCCTTCGGACGGTAGGATCACCCCTCCACTTT

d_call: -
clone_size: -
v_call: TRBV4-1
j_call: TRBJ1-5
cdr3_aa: CASSHTPGHSNQPQHF
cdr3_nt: TGCGCCAGCAGCCATACACCGGGACACAGCAATCAGCCCCAGCATTTT

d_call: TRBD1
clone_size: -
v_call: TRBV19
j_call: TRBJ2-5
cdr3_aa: CATAAGQGGWYF
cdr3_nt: TGTGCCACAGCGGCAGGACAGGGTGGGTGGTACTTC

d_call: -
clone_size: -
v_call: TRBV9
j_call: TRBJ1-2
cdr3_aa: CASSVGNYGYTF
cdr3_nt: TGTGCCAGCAGCGTTGGCAACTATGGCTACACCTTC

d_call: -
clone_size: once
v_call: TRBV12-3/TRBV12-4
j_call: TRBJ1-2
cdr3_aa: CASSVGGIYGYTF
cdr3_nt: TGTGCCAGCAGCGTGGGGGGGATCTATGGCTACACCTTC

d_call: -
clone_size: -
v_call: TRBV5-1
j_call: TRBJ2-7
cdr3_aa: CASSPFGGPSYEQYF
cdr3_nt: TGCGCCAGCAGCCCGTTTGGCGGACCCTCCTACGAGCAGTACTTC

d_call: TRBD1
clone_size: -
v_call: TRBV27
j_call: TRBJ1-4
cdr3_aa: CASRKTGNNEKLFF
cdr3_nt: TGTGCCAGCAGAAAGACAGGGAATAATGAAAAACTGTTTTTT

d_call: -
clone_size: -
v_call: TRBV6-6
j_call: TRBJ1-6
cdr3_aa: CASSSEERSSPLHF
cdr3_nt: TGTGCCAGCAGTTCGGAAGAAAGGAGTTCACCCCTCCACTTT